The 6 T cell receptor beta chains below all came from one sample that was sequenced in a study of human T cells and chemical hapten exposure. TCRdb redid the calling of the RACE reads with MiXCR, one entry per CDR3 protein. The table lists about 120,000 distinct CDR3 sequences, 11% of them singletons. Noted time point: patch test 3, about 24 weeks after DPC sensitization. Treatment indicated: therapeutic diphenylcyclopropenone sensitization with weekly scalp DPC. The sequencing used whole blood, collected in connection with sensitization to the hapten diphenylcyclopropenone (DPC). The source is a woman in her forties or fifties with alopecia areata. Some clones in this sample may be carry-over from other donors' samples.

This clonotype was observed a handful of times. This chain links TRBV28 with TRBJ1-5; D is unclear. Germline CDR1 MDHEN, CDR2 SYDVKM. The CDR3 is 12 residues long. Trimming cost V 3 bases and J 2 bases, with 2 bases left between them. The CDR3 DNA sequence: TGTGCCAGCAGTTTCCGCAATCAGCCCCAGCATTTT. It encodes CASSFRNQPQHF.

This clonotype has a handful of counts. The junction shows a germline mismatch at one end, possibly a read error. The chain links TRBV12-3 or TRBV12-4 to TRBJ2-1; 7 bases align to TRBD1. The CDR3 extends over 11 amino acids. CDR3 region: CASSSRDRGGF. The CDR3 bases are TGTGCCAGCAGTTCCCGGGACAGAGGGGGCTTC.

This chain links TRBV20-1 with TRBJ2-2; TRBD1 is a possible D gene (6 bases). V was trimmed by 6 bases and J by 5 bases, leaving 13 bases between them. Germline-derived CDR1 and CDR2 are DFQATT and SNEGSKA (reference sequence). The CDR3 is made up of 13 amino acids. The CDR3 loop reads CSAPWTDTGELFF. In DNA form, the CDR3 reads TGCAGTGCCCCCTGGACAGATACCGGGGAGCTGTTTTTT.

The chain is built from TRBV20-1 and TRBJ2-5; possibly TRBD1 for D (7 bases). This CDR3 region has 11 residues. The V gene's germline CDR1 is DFQATT and CDR2 SNEGSKA (reference sequence). Trimming stripped 5 bases from V and 5 bases from J, with 9 bases between. In DNA form, the CDR3 reads TGCAGTGCTTCAGGGGGGGAGACCCAGTACTTC. This codes for CSASGGETQYF.

This clonotype has a count of ten or more. This rearrangement joins TRBV3-1 to TRBJ2-2; D gene uncertain. This CDR3 is 13 amino acids long. Trimming stripped 2 bases from V and 4 bases from J, with 5 bases between. Germline V gene data show CDR1 as LGHDT and CDR2 as YNNKEL (reference sequence). The CDR3 loop reads CASSQKSTGELFF. For the CDR3, the DNA is TGTGCCAGCAGCCAAAAGAGCACCGGGGAGCTGTTTTTT.

This clonotype was seen at least ten times. CDR3 amino acids: CASSLTAQGAPRSGANVLTF. CDR3 DNA: TGTGCCAGCAGCTTGACCGCACAGGGGGCGCCTCGATCTGGGGCCAACGTCCTGACTTTC. The chain uses TRBV5-6 and TRBJ2-6; TRBD1 matches 9 bases. Losses at the gene ends were 1 base for V and 1 base for J; bases not matched to a gene: 12. CDR1 and CDR2 from the germline V gene are SGHDT and YYEEEE. The CDR3 extends over 20 amino acids. Full variable domain (outside the CDR3, taken from reference TRBV5-6 and TRBJ2-6): DAGVTQSPTHLIKTRGQQVTLRCSPKSGHDTVSWYQQALGQGPQFIFQYYEEEERQRGNFPDRFSGHQFPNYSSELNVNALLLGDSALYLCASSLTAQGAPRSGANVLTFGAGSRLTVL.